These 22 T cell receptor beta chains came from one sample sequenced in a study of CD8 T cells in ankylosing spondylitis. MiXCR was run by TCRdb on the 5' RACE reads, yielding one entry per CDR3 protein. This table holds about 240,000 distinct CDR3 sequences, more than 9% found once. Sequenced sample: blood, either unsorted or a sorted T cell fraction (not recorded which). The receptor source for this set is a male donor with ankylosing spondylitis or in good health (not recorded which).

This clonotype has at least ten counts. The rearrangement links TRBV30 to TRBJ2-1, with D perhaps matching TRBD1 or TRBD2 (7 bases each). Deletions cut 8 bases from V and 3 bases from J, with 17 bases between. CDR1 is GTSNPN and CDR2 is SVGIG in the germline V gene (reference sequence). CDR3 length: 14 residues. CDR3 amino acids: CARGSGGDYNEQFF. The CDR3 DNA sequence: TGTGCCCGGGGCTCAGGGGGGGACTACAATGAGCAGTTCTTC.

This clonotype was detected many times. V and J are TRBV20-1 and TRBJ2-7; D may be TRBD2 (5 bases). The CDR3 sequence is 15 residues long. Trimming left V 6 bases short and J 0 bases short, with 18 bases between. Germline CDR1 is DFQATT and CDR2 is SNEGSKA (reference sequence). The CDR3 DNA sequence: TGCAGTGCGAGAACCGGGGTCCCCAACTCCTACGAGCAGTACTTC. Encoded protein: CSARTGVPNSYEQYF.

The sample holds many counts of this clonotype. This chain uses TRBV20-1 with TRBJ2-3; 7 nucleotides match TRBD1. CDR3 length: 13 amino acids. CDR1 and CDR2 from the germline V gene are DFQATT and SNEGSKA (reference sequence). Trimming took 2 bases from V and 3 from J; bases not matched to a gene: 2. CDR3 amino acids: CSARSTGTDTQYF. Here the CDR3 DNA reads TGCAGTGCTAGATCGACAGGGACAGATACGCAGTATTTT.

This clonotype was observed many times. The V and J genes are TRBV4-1 and TRBJ2-5; TRBD2 matches at 7 bases. J gave up 4 bases and V 0 bases, and 11 bases lay outside the gene matches. There are 17 residues in the CDR3. Germline loops: CDR1 MGHRA, CDR2 YSYEKL. The CDR3 is CASSQDGAGRGPETQYF. The CDR3 DNA reads as TGCGCCAGCAGCCAAGATGGAGCGGGAAGGGGTCCAGAGACCCAGTACTTC.

This clonotype showed up just a few times. The V gene is TRBV20-1, the J gene TRBJ2-3; TRBD2 might be the D (7 bases). In germline, CDR1 is DFQATT, CDR2 SNEGSKA (reference sequence). The CDR3 runs to 13 residues. Trimming cost V 5 bases and J 11 bases, with 20 bases left between them. The CDR3 reads CSAPLAGGRGQYF. As DNA, the CDR3 is TGCAGTGCTCCGTTGGCCGGGGGGCGAGGGCAGTATTTT.

This clonotype was detected ten times or more. The rearrangement links TRBV30 to TRBJ2-2; no clear D. The germline V and J ends were trimmed by 0 bases and 6 bases, with 14 bases remaining between them. The CDR3 spans 15 residues. Germline lookup yields CDR1 GTSNPN and CDR2 SVGIG (reference sequence). CDR3 region: CAWSVPGPWAGELFF. The CDR3 nucleotides are TGTGCCTGGAGTGTACCCGGGCCTTGGGCCGGGGAGCTGTTTTTT.

This clonotype occurred many times. The chain joins TRBV29-1 to TRBJ2-5; a weak D match, TRBD2 (6 bases). Germline V gives CDR1 SQVTM, CDR2 ANQGSEA. V dropped 3 bases and J dropped 4 bases, with 9 bases sitting between them. The CDR3 consists of 12 residues. CDR3 in DNA: TGCAGCGTTGAGACCGGGAGAGAGACCCAGTACTTC. This translates into CSVETGRETQYF.

The rearrangement joins TRBV24-1 to TRBJ2-2, with 7 bases aligning to TRBD1. V lost 4 bases to trimming and J lost 5 bases; unmatched junction nucleotides: 3. From germline, CDR1 is KGHDR and CDR2 SFDVKD. CDR3 length equals 14 residues. CDR3 DNA: TGTGCCACCAGTGACTTGACAGGGACCGGGGAGCTGTTTTTT. Its protein is CATSDLTGTGELFF.

This clonotype was seen a handful of times. The genes are TRBV20-1 and TRBJ2-5; 9 bases are a match to TRBD1. Looked up from germline, CDR1 is DFQATT and CDR2 is SNEGSKA (reference sequence). The junction had 4 bases not matched to a gene; V was cut back by 4 bases and J by 4 bases. The CDR3 is made up of 13 amino acids. CDR3 bases: TGCAGTGCTACCGGGACAGGGACAGAGACCCAGTACTTC. Its protein is CSATGTGTETQYF.

This clonotype was counted ten times or more. The V call is TRBV11-2, the J call TRBJ2-3, with D unclear. The CDR3 contains 12 residues. Germline lookup yields CDR1 SGHAT and CDR2 FQNNGV. The V and J ends lost 4 bases and 4 bases respectively, with 6 bases between them. The CDR3 loop is CASSSGPDTQYF. As DNA, the CDR3 is TGTGCCAGCAGCTCCGGTCCAGATACGCAGTATTTT.

The V call is TRBV27, the J call TRBJ2-5; 11 nucleotides match TRBD2. The CDR3 has 15 residues. Trimming cost V 9 bases and J 2 bases; bases outside gene matches: 8. Germline lookup yields CDR1 MNHEY and CDR2 SMNVEV (reference sequence). As DNA, the CDR3 is TGTGCCAGTGGCTCGGGACTAGCGGAACAAGAGACCCAGTACTTC. Protein sequence: CASGSGLAEQETQYF.

The V call is TRBV29-1, the J call TRBJ2-4; TRBD1 aligns across 8 bases. V gave up 4 bases and J gave up 0 bases; unmatched junction bases: 5. CDR1 and CDR2 (germline): SQVTM, ANQGSEA. The CDR3 length is 15 residues. Here the CDR3 DNA reads TGCAGCGTTGGACAGGGGAATCTAGCCAAAAACATTCAGTACTTC. Translating gives CSVGQGNLAKNIQYF.

There are many counts of this clonotype. The chain has TRBV5-1 and TRBJ2-1, with 7 bases lining up with TRBD2. V dropped 4 bases and J dropped 6; count of bases not matched to a gene: 10. CDR1 is SGHRS, CDR2 YFSETQ, per germline. The CDR3 extends over 15 amino acids. The CDR3 region has the DNA TGCGCCAGCAGCGGTCAGCGGGGCGCACTCAATGAGCAGTTCTTC. Amino acid sequence: CASSGQRGALNEQFF.

The CDR3 loop reads CASSLGSGGFGSYGYTF. DNA for the CDR3: TGTGCCAGCAGCTTAGGGAGCGGCGGTTTTGGGTCCTATGGCTACACCTTC. The rearrangement uses TRBV7-9 and TRBJ1-2; D not resolved. This CDR3 is 17 amino acids long. V lost 1 base, J lost 4 bases, and 19 bases lay in between. Germline CDR1 is SEHNR and CDR2 is FQNEAQ (reference sequence).

The genes are TRBV30 and TRBJ2-7; 11 bases agree with TRBD2. The CDR3 runs to 15 residues. Germline values: CDR1 GTSNPN, CDR2 SVGIG (reference sequence). Unmatched junction bases numbered 6, after V lost 1 base and J lost 4 bases. DNA for the CDR3: TGTGCCTGGAGTGGGCCCGGGACTAGCGGATACGAGCAGTACTTC. It encodes CAWSGPGTSGYEQYF. The entire variable domain, with the rest obtained from reference TRBV30 and TRBJ2-7, is as follows: SQTIHQWPATLVQPVGSPLSLECTVEGTSNPNLYWYRQAAGRGLQLLFYSVGIGQISSEVPQNLSASRPQDRQFILSSKKLLLSDSGFYLCAWSGPGTSGYEQYFGPGTRLTVT.

Ten or more counts support this clonotype. This chain uses TRBV30 with TRBJ2-5; D might be TRBD2 (5 bases). This CDR3 has 11 residues. V lost 5 bases, J lost 2 bases, and 6 bases lay in between. Looked up from germline, CDR1 is GTSNPN and CDR2 is SVGIG (reference sequence). The CDR3 region is CAWEGQETQYF. CDR3 DNA sequence: TGTGCCTGGGAGGGACAAGAGACCCAGTACTTC. The full variable domain, with the rest looked up from reference TRBV30 and TRBJ2-5, is SQTIHQWPATLVQPVGSPLSLECTVEGTSNPNLYWYRQAAGRGLQLLFYSVGIGQISSEVPQNLSASRPQDRQFILSSKKLLLSDSGFYLCAWEGQETQYFGPGTRLLVL.

This clonotype was observed many times. One end of the junction does not line up with germline, which may come from a read error. The gene calls are TRBV6-1 and TRBJ2-5, with TRBD1 matching over 7 bases. Germline CDR1 and CDR2: MNHNS and SASEGT. The CDR3 length is 19 residues. CDR3 in DNA: TGTGCCAGCAGCGAAGTGGGCCCCGAAGACAGGGCGCTGCTGGAGACCCAGTACTTC. It is translated as CASSEVGPEDRALLETQYF.

Ten or more counts support this clonotype. The chain carries TRBV25-1 and TRBJ2-2; D is ambiguous. V lost 2 bases, J lost 4 bases, and 8 bases lay in between. The CDR3 is made up of 14 amino acids. Looked up from germline, CDR1 is MGHDK and CDR2 is SYGVNS. The DNA for the CDR3 is TGTGCCAGCAGTGAACTATCTGGCACCGGGGAGCTGTTTTTT. Translated: CASSELSGTGELFF.

For this clonotype: With a much larger clone just one base away, this may be a read error. The chain is built from TRBV28 and TRBJ1-2; D ambiguous. The CDR3 is 14 amino acids. Germline lookup yields CDR1 MDHEN and CDR2 SYDVKM. Here the CDR3 reads CASSPSTVSYCYTF. In DNA form, the CDR3 reads TGTGCCAGCAGTCCCTCGACCGTATCCTATTGCTACACCTTC.

Here the CDR3 reads CASSPGQGSTFF. The CDR3 DNA reads TGTGCCAGCAGCCCAGGACAGGGGTCGACTTTCTTT. The chain is built from TRBV5-5 and TRBJ1-1; the match to TRBD1 covers 9 bases. This CDR3 spans 12 amino acids. The trim removed 4 bases at V and 12 bases at J, leaving 7 bases unmatched. Per germline, CDR1 SGHKS and CDR2 YYEKEE (reference sequence).

This clonotype was detected ten times or more. This chain joins TRBV12-3 or TRBV12-4 and TRBJ2-1, with 11 bases lining up with TRBD1. J gave up 3 bases and V 3 bases, and 1 base lay outside the gene matches. There are 15 residues in the CDR3. The CDR3 region has the DNA TGTGCCAGCAGTTTGGGACAGGGGGGCTACAATGAGCAGTTCTTC. This encodes CASSLGQGGYNEQFF.

This clonotype was detected ten times or more. The CDR3 DNA is TGTGCCAGCAGCCGGGACAGGGGAGGAGATACGCAGTATTTT. It codes for CASSRDRGGDTQYF. The chain links TRBV12-3 or TRBV12-4 to TRBJ2-3; TRBD1 matches 10 bases. CDR3 length: 14 residues. Trimming cost V 6 bases and J 5 bases; bases outside gene matches: 5.